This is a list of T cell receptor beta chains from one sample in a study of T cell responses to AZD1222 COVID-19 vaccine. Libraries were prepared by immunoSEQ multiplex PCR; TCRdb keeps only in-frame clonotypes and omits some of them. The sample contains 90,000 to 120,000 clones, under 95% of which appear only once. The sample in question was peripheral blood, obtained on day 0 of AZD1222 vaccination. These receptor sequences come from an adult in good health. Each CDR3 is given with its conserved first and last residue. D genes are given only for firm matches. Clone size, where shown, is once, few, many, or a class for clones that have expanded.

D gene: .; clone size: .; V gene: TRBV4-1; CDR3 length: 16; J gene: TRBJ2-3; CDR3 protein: CASSQQRGGVTDTQYF; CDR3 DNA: TGCGCCAGCAGCCAACAAAGGGGCGGGGTCACAGATACGCAGTATTTT
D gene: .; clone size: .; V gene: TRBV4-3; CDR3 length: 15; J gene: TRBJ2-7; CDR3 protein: CASSSYRGSSYEQYF; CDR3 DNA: TGCGCCAGCAGCTCCTATCGGGGCAGCTCCTACGAGCAGTACTTC
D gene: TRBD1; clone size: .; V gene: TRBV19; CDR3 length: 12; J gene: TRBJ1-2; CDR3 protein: CASNQGAYGYTF; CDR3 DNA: TGTGCCAGTAATCAGGGGGCGTATGGCTACACCTTC
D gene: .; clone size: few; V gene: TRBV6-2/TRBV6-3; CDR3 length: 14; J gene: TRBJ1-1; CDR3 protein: CASSYPQERTEAFF; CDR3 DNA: TGTGCCAGCAGTTATCCCCAGGAGAGGACTGAAGCTTTCTTT
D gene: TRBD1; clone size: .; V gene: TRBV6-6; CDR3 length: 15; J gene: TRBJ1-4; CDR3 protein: CASSYPGQGSEKLFF; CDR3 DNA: TGTGCCAGCAGTTACCCGGGACAGGGTAGTGAAAAACTGTTTTTT
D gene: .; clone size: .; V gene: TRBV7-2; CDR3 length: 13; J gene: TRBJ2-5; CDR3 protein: CASSKGPQETQYF; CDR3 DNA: TGTGCCAGCAGCAAAGGACCTCAAGAGACCCAGTACTTC
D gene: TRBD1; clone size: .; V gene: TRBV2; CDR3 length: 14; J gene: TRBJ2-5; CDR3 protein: CASCRDSQELREYF; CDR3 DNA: TGTGCCAGCTGCCGGGACAGCCAAGAATTAAGAGAGTACTTC
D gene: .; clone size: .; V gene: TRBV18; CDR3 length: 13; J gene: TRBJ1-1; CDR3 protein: CASSLAVNTEAFF; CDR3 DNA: TGTGCCAGCTCACTAGCGGTGAACACTGAAGCTTTCTTT
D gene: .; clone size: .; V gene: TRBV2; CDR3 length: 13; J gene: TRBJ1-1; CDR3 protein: CASSLDANTEAFF; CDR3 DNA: TGTGCCAGCAGCCTGGACGCTAACACTGAAGCTTTCTTT
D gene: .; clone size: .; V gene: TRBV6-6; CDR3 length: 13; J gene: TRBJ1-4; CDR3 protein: CASSYRRDEKLFF; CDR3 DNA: TGTGCCAGCAGCTACCGCAGGGATGAAAAACTGTTTTTT
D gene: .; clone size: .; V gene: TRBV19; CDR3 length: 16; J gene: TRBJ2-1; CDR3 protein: CASSIGGDPLNNEQFF; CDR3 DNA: TGTGCCAGTAGTATAGGGGGGGACCCCCTCAACAATGAGCAGTTCTTC
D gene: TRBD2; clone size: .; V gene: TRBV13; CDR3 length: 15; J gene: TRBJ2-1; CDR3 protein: CASSQAGGLYNEQFF; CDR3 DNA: TGTGCCAGCAGCCAAGCGGGGGGGCTCTACAATGAGCAGTTCTTC
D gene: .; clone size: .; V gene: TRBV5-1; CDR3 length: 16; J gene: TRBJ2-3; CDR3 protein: CASSSPTDRQTDTQYF; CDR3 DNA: TGCGCCAGCAGTTCCCCCACCGACAGGCAAACAGATACGCAGTATTTT
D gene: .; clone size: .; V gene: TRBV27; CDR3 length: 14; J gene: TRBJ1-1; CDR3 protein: CASSFSIGITEAFF; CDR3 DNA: TGTGCCAGCAGTTTTTCTATAGGGATCACTGAAGCTTTCTTT
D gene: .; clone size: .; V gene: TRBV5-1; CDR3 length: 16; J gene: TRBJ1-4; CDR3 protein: CASSPQGPATNEKLFF; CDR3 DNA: TGCGCCAGCAGCCCCCAGGGACCCGCAACTAATGAAAAACTGTTTTTT
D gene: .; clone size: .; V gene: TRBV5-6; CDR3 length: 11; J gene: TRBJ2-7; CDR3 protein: CASSLNEEQYF; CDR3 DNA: TGTGCCAGCAGCTTGAACGAAGAGCAGTACTTC
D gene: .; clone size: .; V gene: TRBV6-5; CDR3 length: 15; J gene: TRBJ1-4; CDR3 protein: CASNPIRGGEEKLFF; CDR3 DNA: TGTGCCAGCAACCCGATTAGGGGTGGTGAGGAAAAACTGTTTTTT
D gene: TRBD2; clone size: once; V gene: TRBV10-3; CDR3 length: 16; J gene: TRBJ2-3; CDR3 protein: CAISESSGGGRDTQYF; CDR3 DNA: TGTGCCATCAGTGAGTCCAGCGGGGGGGGACGAGATACGCAGTATTTT
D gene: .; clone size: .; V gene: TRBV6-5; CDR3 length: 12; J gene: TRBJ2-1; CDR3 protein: CASSYSRGEQFF; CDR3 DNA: TGTGCCAGCAGTTACTCGAGAGGTGAGCAGTTCTTC
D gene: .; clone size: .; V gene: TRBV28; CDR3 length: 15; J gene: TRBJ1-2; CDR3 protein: CASIRLGIKAAGYTF; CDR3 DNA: TGTGCCAGCATCCGACTAGGGATCAAGGCGGCTGGCTACACCTTC
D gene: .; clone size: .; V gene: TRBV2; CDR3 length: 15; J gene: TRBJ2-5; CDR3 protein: CASSEAVGRGETQYF; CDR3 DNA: TGTGCCAGCAGTGAAGCAGTGGGCCGAGGAGAGACCCAGTACTTC
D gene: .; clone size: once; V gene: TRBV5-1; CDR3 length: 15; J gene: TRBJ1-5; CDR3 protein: CASSLAQRSNQPQHF; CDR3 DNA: TGCGCCAGCAGCTTGGCTCAGAGAAGCAATCAGCCCCAGCATTTT
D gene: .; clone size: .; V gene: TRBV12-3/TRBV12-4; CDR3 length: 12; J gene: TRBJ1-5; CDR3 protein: CASSSGNQPQHF; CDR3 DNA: TGTGCCAGCAGTAGTGGCAATCAGCCCCAGCATTTT